These 19 T cell receptor beta chains came from one sample sequenced in a study of T cell changes during pregnancy in multiple sclerosis. The table came from immunoSEQ multiplex PCR; TCRdb's copy has only in-frame clones and leaves some out. The sample holds more than 90,000 clones, 80% to 95% seen once. Source: peripheral blood, taken after pregnancy. Receptors were obtained from a female donor with multiple sclerosis, enrolled in a pregnancy study.

This clone was detected once. The rearrangement joins TRBV29-1 to TRBJ1-2, with TRBD1 matching over 8 bases. V gave up 4 bases and J gave up 4 bases; unmatched junction bases: 8. The germline gives CDR1 SQVTM, CDR2 ANQGSEA. This CDR3 is 14 amino acids long. CDR3 DNA: TGCAGCGTTGGAGTAACTGACAGGGGCTATGGCTACACCTTC. Translation gives CSVGVTDRGYGYTF.

CDR3 DNA sequence: TGTGCCAGCAGCGCGACACGAAGTCGGGAGAAACTGTTTTTT. Amino acids: CASSATRSREKLFF. This chain connects TRBV9 to TRBJ1-4; no definite D call. The germline V and J ends were trimmed by 3 bases and 11 bases, with 17 bases remaining between them. The CDR3 is 14 amino acids. CDR1 is SGDLS and CDR2 is YYNGEE in the germline V gene. The entire variable domain, with the rest obtained from reference TRBV9 and TRBJ1-4, is as follows: DSGVTQTPKHLITATGQRVTLRCSPRSGDLSVYWYQQSLDQGLQFLIQYYNGEERAKGNILERFSAQQFPDLHSELNLSSLELGDSALYFCASSATRSREKLFFGSGTQLSVL.

The J gene is TRBJ2-7, the V gene TRBV7-7, with D possibly TRBD1 on 6 matching bases. The CDR3 totals 16 residues. The V and J ends lost 5 bases and 4 bases respectively, with 21 bases between them. CDR1 is SSHAT, CDR2 FNYEAQ, per germline (reference sequence). The CDR3 DNA follows: TGTGCCAGCAGCCCGGAGGCAGGGGCCTCCTTTTACGAGCAGTACTTC. It encodes CASSPEAGASFYEQYF. The variable domain in full, with the rest retrieved from reference TRBV7-7 and TRBJ2-7, is GAGVSQSPRYKVTKRGQDVTLRCDPISSHATLYWYQQALGQGPEFLTYFNYEAQPDKSGLPSDRFSAERPEGSISTLTIQRTEQRDSAMYRCASSPEAGASFYEQYFGPGTRLTVT.

This chain connects TRBV10-2 to TRBJ2-7; TRBD1 aligns across 8 bases. J was trimmed by 5 bases and V by 6 bases; bases with no gene match: 15. Germline loops: CDR1 WSHSY, CDR2 SAAADI. The CDR3 covers 16 residues. The CDR3 reads CASSEPAGTGFDEQYF. The CDR3 coding sequence is TGCGCCAGCAGCGAACCAGCCGGGACAGGTTTCGACGAGCAGTACTTC.

The V gene is TRBV6-5, the J gene TRBJ1-5; D remains ambiguous. Trimming removed 2 bases from V and 2 bases from J, with 13 bases in between. CDR3 size: 16 residues. Germline V gene lookup returns CDR1 MNHEY and CDR2 SVGAGI. CDR3 in DNA: TGTGCCAGCAGTTACGACCACCCCGGGGGCAATCAGCCCCAGCATTTT. Amino acid sequence: CASSYDHPGGNQPQHF.

The chain links TRBV2 to TRBJ2-1; D is perhaps TRBD1 (5 bases). The CDR3 length is 12 residues. Trimming left V 4 bases short and J 7 bases short, with 8 bases between. Germline CDR1 is SNHLY and CDR2 is FYNNEI. CDR3 bases: TGTGCCAGCAGTGGACAGTTAAATGAGCAGTTCTTC. Its protein product is CASSGQLNEQFF.

Here the CDR3 DNA reads TGCGCCAGCAGTCACCGGCTAGCGAAGGGGGCCCACACAGATACGCAGTATTTT. Translating it yields CASSHRLAKGAHTDTQYF. The chain recombines TRBV23-1 with TRBJ2-3, with D maybe TRBD1 (7 bases). TRBV23-1 is marked as an open reading frame, function uncertain. This CDR3 has 18 amino acids. Deletions cut 3 bases from V and 2 bases from J, with 21 bases between.

The chain employs TRBV5-6 and TRBJ1-2; 10 nucleotides align to TRBD1. Looked up from germline, CDR1 is SGHDT and CDR2 is YYEEEE. The CDR3 is 14 amino acids. Trimming took 4 bases from V and 4 from J; bases not matched to a gene: 4. The CDR3 protein is CASSPGQGFYGYTF. The CDR3 DNA reads TGTGCCAGCAGCCCGGGACAGGGGTTCTATGGCTACACCTTC.

This chain joins TRBV10-3 and TRBJ2-7, with 7 bases aligning to TRBD1. Germline CDR1 is ENHRY and CDR2 is SYGVKD. The CDR3 length is 14 residues. Trimming cost V 9 bases and J 1 base; bases outside gene matches: 9. In nucleotides, the CDR3 is TGTGCCATTGGCCGGGACAGCTCTTCCTACGAGCAGTACTTC. It specifies CAIGRDSSSYEQYF.

On this clone: At one end, the junction sequence differs from germline, possibly due to a read error. V and J are TRBV5-1 and TRBJ2-7; D is possibly TRBD1 (6 bases). From germline, CDR1 is SGHRS and CDR2 YFSETQ. CDR3 length equals 14 residues. DNA of the CDR3: TGCGCCAGCAGTCGGGACACTGACTCCTACGAGCAGCACTTC. This encodes CASSRDTDSYEQHF.

This rearrangement joins TRBV5-1 to TRBJ1-1, with D possibly being TRBD1 (5 bases). The CDR3 length is 16 residues. The V gene's germline CDR1 is SGHRS and CDR2 YFSETQ. V lost 0 bases and J 0 bases, leaving 12 bases between the germline ends. The CDR3 loop reads CASSLDRPYMNTEAFF. CDR3 in DNA: TGCGCCAGCAGCTTGGACAGGCCATACATGAACACTGAAGCTTTCTTT.

The J gene is TRBJ1-1, the V gene TRBV19, with a tentative D call TRBD1 (6 bases). The CDR3 length is 17 residues. Germline V gene lookup returns CDR1 LNHDA and CDR2 SQIVND (reference sequence). The ends were cut back, 7 bases at V and 0 bases at J, with 21 bases in the middle. The CDR3: CASTAGGGGRMNTEAFF. The DNA for the CDR3 is TGTGCCAGTACCGCGGGAGGTGGGGGCCGGATGAACACTGAAGCTTTCTTT.

The rearrangement links TRBV6-1 to TRBJ2-3; D perhaps matches TRBD2 (6 bases). Germline assignment: CDR1 MNHNS and CDR2 SASEGT. V lost 2 bases and J 1 base, leaving 13 bases between the germline ends. CDR3 size: 16 residues. CDR3 protein: CASSEWGGEGTDTQYF. CDR3 DNA: TGTGCCAGCAGTGAATGGGGCGGGGAGGGCACAGATACGCAGTATTTT.

The chain uses TRBV23-1 and TRBJ1-3; 7 bases agree with TRBD1. TRBV23-1 is marked as an open reading frame, function uncertain. The CDR3 consists of 16 residues. The ends lost 0 bases at V and 4 bases at J; junction bases unmatched: 6. CDR3 DNA: TGCGCCAGCAGTCAATCTGGACAGGCCTTGGGAAACACCATATATTTT. It encodes CASSQSGQALGNTIYF.

V and J are TRBV4-2 and TRBJ1-4; 10 nucleotides match TRBD1. From germline, CDR1 is LGHNA and CDR2 YNFKEQ. V was pared by 4 bases and J by 6 bases, with 5 bases of the junction left unmatched. The CDR3 is 15 amino acids. This CDR3 is CASSPRDRGDEKLFF. Here the CDR3 DNA reads TGTGCCAGCAGCCCCCGGGACAGGGGTGATGAAAAACTGTTTTTT.

This rearrangement joins TRBV25-1 to TRBJ1-1; D is ambiguous. Germline V gene sequence: CDR1 MGHDK, CDR2 SYGVNS. V was cut by 7 bases and J by 4 bases, with 7 bases left in between. The CDR3 is 11 amino acids. CDR3 coding DNA: TGTGCCAGCATACTCGGCACTGAAGCTTTCTTT. This sequence encodes CASILGTEAFF.

This clone was detected once. The chain has TRBV6-5 and TRBJ1-2; the D gene is possibly TRBD1 (5 bases). V was shortened by 6 bases and J by 10 bases, with 18 bases between the two germline ends. The CDR3 loop spans 13 amino acids. Germline CDR1 reads MNHEY; CDR2 reads SVGAGI. As DNA, the CDR3 is TGTGCCAGCAGGGAGAACTTGGGCAGGGACTACACCTTC. The encoded protein is CASRENLGRDYTF.

The V and J genes are TRBV5-1 and TRBJ2-3, with 15 bases identical to TRBD2. The CDR3 is 15 amino acids. Germline CDR1 and CDR2: SGHRS and YFSETQ. The junction had 3 bases not matched to a gene; V was cut back by 4 bases and J by 6 bases. The CDR3 DNA sequence: TGCGCCAGCAGCCCGGGGACTAGCGGGAGGGATACGCAGTATTTT. Amino acid sequence: CASSPGTSGRDTQYF.

This chain uses TRBV5-1 with TRBJ2-2; tentative D call: TRBD1 (5 bases). The CDR3 loop spans 15 amino acids. Germline V gene data show CDR1 as SGHRS and CDR2 as YFSETQ. The V end lost 4 bases, the J end lost 2 bases, and 12 bases lay between the germline ends. CDR3 residues: CASSVNQGNTGELFF. The CDR3 bases are TGCGCCAGCAGCGTGAACCAGGGTAACACCGGGGAGCTGTTTTTT.